A single T cell receptor (beta chain) is shown here with its context. The antigen this receptor binds is unknown. No quality values exist for individual bases; no much larger clone is one base distant. The data are from a study of blood T cell repertoires in COVID-19 (dated by TCRdb to 2020 to 2021). For context, the study as a whole: Collaborator samples came from the United States, Italy and Spain and covered acute and convalescent phases of COVID-19. Samples were obtained from the ongoing ImmuneRACE study (first 160 participants) and from over a thousand subjects provided by 6 global collaborators. Subjects who had been exposed to COVID-19, were actively infected with it, or had recovered from it provided the deeply sampled blood TCRbeta repertoires that made up the dataset. Nearly every sample came with metadata listing a de-identified subject ID, COVID-19 status, age in years and sex. HLA class I and class II types, where available, came from metadata supplied by the sample provider rather than from assay-based typing. The repertoires were released in a freely available public database meant as a resource for research on the immune response to SARS-CoV-2. The prospective study material was composed of cDNA or gDNA derived from T cells, B-cell-depleted T cells, or PBMCs. What the work shows at the level of the full study, not this receptor alone: The quantity of clinical and demographic metadata differed by source and by participant and was supplied without curation.

In the prospective study, participants were about 18 to 95 years old, resided in about two dozen geographic areas of the United States, and were enrolled through a virtual design. In the prospective study, participants were assigned to cohorts based on the clinical history participants reported in a screening survey and a study questionnaire. For ImmuneRACE Cohort 3, a participant was defined as recovered based on two consecutive negative NP/OP PCR tests, clearance by a healthcare professional, or resolution of symptoms. In the prospective study, whole blood, serum and a nasopharyngeal or oropharyngeal swab were collected from each participant by mobile phlebotomists. Additional blood draws and questionnaires over an approximately two-month period could optionally be provided by prospective study participants. Before DNA extraction, blood samples from the prospective study were shipped at room temperature or frozen.

TCRbeta CDR3 regions were amplified from genomic DNA using the immunoSEQ Assay, a bias-controlled multiplex PCR. In the paper's pipeline: The number of nucleated cells in each sample was estimated by amplification of reference gene primers within the assay. Sequence reads were collapsed and filtered to measure the absolute abundance of every unique TCRbeta CDR3 rearrangement. For each sample, productive Simpson clonality was calculated by taking the square root of Simpson's diversity index across productive rearrangements. In its TCRdb copy, this immuneACCESS table keeps in-frame sequences only and misses some clones. Where compared with another copy, unresolved V genes explain less than half of these, and the others have no known cause. D and trimming were read from the DNA, whereas the V and J calls and clone size are those reported in that table. Across this sample there are some 350,000 clones, with more than 80% seen only once. 1% of the sample belongs to the ten largest clones.

Per the germline V gene, SGHTA is the CDR1 and FQGNSA is the CDR2. Measured from the cysteine to the phenylalanine, the CDR3 is 16 residues long. This entry keeps only the CDR3 DNA: 48 bases, framed from base 1. Trimming accounts for 1 base at V and 7 bases at J, while the number of junction bases matched to no gene is 7. The sequenced material came from PBMCs or T cells enriched from blood (not recorded which). This receptor was taken from a man younger than 35 who had recovered from COVID-19. The chain uses TRBV7-2 and TRBJ1-5; 10 bases in the middle match TRBD1. The CDR3 is CASSLVSGQGGQPQHF. The nucleotide sequence is TGTGCCAGCAGCTTAGTAAGTGGACAGGGGGGACAGCCCCAGCATTTT.